This entry concerns a single TCR beta chain. The same CDR3 also results from other DNA sequences found in this sample. This CDR3 has 13 amino acids. With 2 bases removed from V and 3 bases from J, the gap between germline ends came to 6 bases. Germline CDR1 KGHSH, CDR2 LQKENI. This sample is drawn from a study of control samples from healthy donors and cancer patients. Repertoires were generated with immunoSEQ multiplex PCR, while TCRdb's copy carries only in-frame clones and drops some. The data hold 400,000 to 500,000 clones, with 90% observed a single time. J is TRBJ2-3 and V is TRBV18; D is unclear. The TCR sequence derives from a man between 35 and 55 years old with head and neck cancer. The specimen was PBMCs. The DNA of the CDR3 is TGTGCCAGCTCACCAGTCGGAACAGATACGCAGTATTTT. Translation gives CASSPVGTDTQYF.